The 32 T cell receptor beta chains listed next were all sequenced from one sample in a study of cytomegalovirus exposure and HLA in healthy donors. The PCR used 60 Vbeta and 13 Jbeta primers. Profiled with immunoSEQ multiplex PCR; TCRdb holds only in-frame clones, not every one. The sample has approximately 120,000 clones, 70% to 80% seen once. Material: PBMCs. The receptors were gathered from a middle-aged man in good health and CMV-seronegative.

The chain uses TRBV19 and TRBJ2-1; D is possibly TRBD2 (5 bases). Germline V CDR1 and CDR2: LNHDA, SQIVND (reference sequence). The germline V and J ends were trimmed by 0 bases and 4 bases, with 7 bases remaining between them. The CDR3 length is 14 residues. In DNA, the CDR3 is TGTGCCAGTAGTATAGATCCGGGGTACAATGAGCAGTTCTTC. It yields the protein CASSIDPGYNEQFF.

The rearrangement uses TRBV7-7 and TRBJ2-5; D gene unclear. Trimming cost V 6 bases and J 4 bases, with 21 bases left between them. Germline loops: CDR1 SSHAT, CDR2 FNYEAQ (reference sequence). CDR3 length: 16 amino acids. CDR3: CASSPTVGVLGETQYF. The DNA for the CDR3 is TGTGCCAGCAGTCCCACGGTCGGAGTTCTAGGAGAGACCCAGTACTTC.

The rearrangement joins TRBV4-1 to TRBJ2-7; TRBD2 matches 11 bases. Germline values: CDR1 MGHRA, CDR2 YSYEKL. CDR3 length equals 14 residues. V was clipped by 1 base and J by 5 bases; unmatched bases: 1. CDR3 protein: CASSQGLAGNEQYF. The DNA for the CDR3 is TGCGCCAGCAGCCAAGGACTAGCGGGGAACGAGCAGTACTTC.

The chain joins TRBV14 to TRBJ1-1, with TRBD1 matching over 8 bases. Germline V gene data show CDR1 as SGHDN and CDR2 as FVKESK. The J segment lost 11 bases and the V segment lost 2 bases, leaving 7 bases of the junction unmatched. There are 13 residues in the CDR3. CDR3 in DNA: TGTGCCAGCAGCCAAACGCCACAGGGGGGTGCTTTCTTT. It encodes CASSQTPQGGAFF.

In DNA, the CDR3 is TGTGCCAGCAGCCAAACAGGGGGCAATCAGCCCCAGCATTTT. Amino acid sequence: CASSQTGGNQPQHF. V is TRBV27 and J is TRBJ1-5; 7 bases match TRBD1. The CDR3 runs to 14 residues. The germline V gene has CDR1 MNHEY and CDR2 SMNVEV (reference sequence). After removal of 6 bases from V and 2 bases from J, the junction contained 4 bases not matched to a gene.

This clone showed up just a few times. This chain uses TRBV6-5 with TRBJ2-2; D not resolved. Germline values: CDR1 MNHEY, CDR2 SVGAGI. The CDR3 is 13 amino acids. The V and J ends lost 6 bases and 2 bases respectively, with 7 bases between them. In nucleotides, the CDR3 is TGTGCCAGCAGGGCATTAAACACCGGGGAGCTGTTTTTT. It is translated as CASRALNTGELFF.

The chain is built from TRBV19 and TRBJ2-5; TRBD1 matches 8 bases. With 7 bases clipped from V and 3 bases from J, the junction kept 4 bases outside the gene matches. CDR3 length: 13 amino acids. Germline CDR1 is LNHDA and CDR2 is SQIVND (reference sequence). CDR3 coding DNA: TGTGCCAGTACCAGGACAGGGAAAGAGACCCAGTACTTC. Residues: CASTRTGKETQYF.

Only a few counts were recorded for this clone. The chain carries TRBV30 and TRBJ1-1; 9 bases are a match to TRBD1. V was pared by 0 bases and J by 5 bases, with 4 bases of the junction left unmatched. This CDR3 contains 14 residues. The germline V gene has CDR1 GTSNPN and CDR2 SVGIG (reference sequence). The CDR3: CAWSVADRGTEAFF. DNA of the CDR3: TGTGCCTGGAGTGTAGCGGACAGGGGAACTGAAGCTTTCTTT.

The chain carries TRBV7-2 and TRBJ2-7, with TRBD1 matching over 7 bases. The V gene's germline CDR1 is SGHTA and CDR2 FQGNSA. This CDR3 is 14 amino acids long. With V trimmed by 3 bases and J by 3 bases, 5 bases remained unmatched. The CDR3 region is CASSFTRDSYEQYF. The CDR3 nucleotides are TGTGCCAGCAGCTTCACCCGGGACAGCTACGAGCAGTACTTC.

This clone has just one count. This rearrangement joins TRBV10-3 to TRBJ1-2, with unresolved D. Germline-derived CDR1 and CDR2 are ENHRY and SYGVKD. The CDR3 has 13 amino acids. V lost 3 bases and J 8 bases, leaving 13 bases between the germline ends. CDR3 DNA: TGTGCCATCAGTGATCTTCGAGGCGGCGGCTACACCTTC. Its protein product is CAISDLRGGGYTF.

The chain carries TRBV5-6 and TRBJ2-2; D not certain. The CDR3 sequence is 13 residues long. Trimming took 2 bases from V and 4 from J, leaving 6 bases between them. Germline V gene data show CDR1 as SGHDT and CDR2 as YYEEEE. The CDR3 region is CASSFSATGELFF. The CDR3 nucleotides are TGTGCCAGCAGCTTCAGTGCCACCGGGGAGCTGTTTTTT.

The rearrangement joins TRBV4-2 to TRBJ2-6, with D hard to call. V lost 2 bases and J lost 2, with 4 bases in between. Germline V gene sequence: CDR1 LGHNA, CDR2 YNFKEQ. CDR3 length: 14 amino acids. The CDR3 protein is CASSQPAGANVLTF. For the CDR3, the DNA is TGTGCCAGCAGCCAACCGGCTGGGGCCAACGTCCTGACTTTC.

V is TRBV6-1 and J is TRBJ2-7; D is perhaps TRBD1 (5 bases). V was pared by 2 bases and J by 6 bases, with 14 bases between. Germline V gene sequence: CDR1 MNHNS, CDR2 SASEGT. CDR3 length: 14 residues. This CDR3 reads CASSEQGEYGEQYF. The CDR3 nucleotides are TGTGCCAGCAGTGAACAGGGCGAGTACGGCGAGCAGTACTTC.

V and J are TRBV5-8 and TRBJ2-3; 10 nucleotides agree with TRBD1. The junction had 1 base not matched to a gene; V was cut back by 3 bases and J by 3 bases. From germline, CDR1 is SGHTS and CDR2 YDEGEE. The CDR3 has 14 amino acids. The CDR3 DNA sequence: TGTGCCAGCAGCTGGGACAGGGGAACAGATACGCAGTATTTT. Its translation is CASSWDRGTDTQYF.

The chain joins TRBV6-6 to TRBJ1-3, with D unclear. Germline CDR1 reads MNHNY; CDR2 reads SVGAGI (reference sequence). V lost 6 bases to trimming and J lost 0 bases, with 15 bases between them. This CDR3 has 16 amino acids. DNA of the CDR3: TGTGCCAGCAGGTTTGGACTTCACCTCTCTGGAAACACCATATATTTT. This sequence encodes CASRFGLHLSGNTIYF.

This clone appeared a single time. The chain has TRBV5-1 and TRBJ1-6; D unclear. The CDR3 totals 17 residues. Germline values: CDR1 SGHRS, CDR2 YFSETQ. V was shortened by 0 bases and J by 9 bases, with 19 bases between the two germline ends. The CDR3 here is CASSLGPLGREGSPLHF. The CDR3 coding sequence is TGCGCCAGCAGCTTGGGCCCTCTGGGCCGAGAAGGTTCACCCCTCCACTTT.

V gene TRBV5-1 combines with J gene TRBJ1-3; the D gene is possibly TRBD1 (5 bases). CDR3 length equals 15 residues. Trimming left V 4 bases short and J 8 bases short, with 19 bases between. Germline-derived CDR1 and CDR2 are SGHRS and YFSETQ. The CDR3 loop reads CASSITGTRRDTIYF. As DNA, the CDR3 is TGCGCCAGCAGCATCACCGGGACCCGGAGGGACACCATATATTTT.

The gene calls are TRBV18 and TRBJ1-4, with 9 bases fitting TRBD1. J lost 7 bases, V lost 5 bases, and 8 bases had no gene match. The CDR3 covers 15 residues. Germline CDR1 is KGHSH and CDR2 is LQKENI. DNA for the CDR3: TGTGCCAGCTCATTAACCGGGACAGGGAGTGAAAAACTGTTTTTT. Amino acid sequence: CASSLTGTGSEKLFF. Together with reference TRBV18 and TRBJ1-4, the CDR3 gives the full variable domain: NAGVMQNPRHLVRRRGQEARLRCSPMKGHSHVYWYRQLPEEGLKFMVYLQKENIIDESGMPKERFSAEFPKEGPSILRIQQVVRGDSAAYFCASSLTGTGSEKLFFGSGTQLSVL.

The genes are TRBV7-3 and TRBJ2-2; 7 nucleotides line up with TRBD1. CDR3 length equals 17 residues. J gave up 5 bases and V 2 bases, and 11 bases lay outside the gene matches. Germline V CDR1 and CDR2: SGHTA, FQGTGA. The CDR3 coding sequence is TGTGCCAGCAGCTTATCGGTTTTGACAGGGAAAACCGGGGAGCTGTTTTTT. Its translation is CASSLSVLTGKTGELFF.

The V and J genes are TRBV19 and TRBJ1-2; 7 bases line up with TRBD1. The CDR3 covers 13 residues. The V and J ends lost 5 bases and 4 bases, in that order; junction bases with no gene match: 4. Germline CDR1 and CDR2: LNHDA and SQIVND (reference sequence). CDR3 DNA: TGTGCCAGTAGTGTGGACAGGAGCTATGGCTACACCTTC. Translated: CASSVDRSYGYTF.

The rearrangement links TRBV5-1 to TRBJ2-2; D remains unclear. The CDR3 runs 15 residues. From germline, CDR1 is SGHRS and CDR2 YFSETQ. Between the trimmed V and J ends, which lost 7 bases and 4 bases, there was a span of 17 bases. Here the CDR3 DNA reads TGCGCCAGCGGAATAATGGTGACGGGCACCGGGGAGCTGTTTTTT. Translated: CASGIMVTGTGELFF.

The chain carries TRBV30 and TRBJ1-5; TRBD1 matches at 7 bases. The CDR3 sequence is 16 residues long. Germline lookup yields CDR1 GTSNPN and CDR2 SVGIG (reference sequence). V was clipped by 5 bases and J by 0 bases; unmatched bases: 10. CDR3 in DNA: TGTGCCTGGGCCGGGACAGTCGAATATAGCAATCAGCCCCAGCATTTT. Its translation: CAWAGTVEYSNQPQHF.

The chain carries TRBV6-6 and TRBJ1-3; D possibly corresponds to TRBD1 (5 bases). Germline V gene data show CDR1 as MNHNY and CDR2 as SVGAGI (reference sequence). The V end was cut by 6 bases, the J end by 6 bases, with 12 bases between. The CDR3 runs to 13 residues. CDR3 residues: CASSLPGQNTIYF. CDR3 sequence (DNA): TGTGCCAGCAGCTTACCTGGACAAAACACCATATATTTT.

The CDR3: CASSRGTSGGTDTQYF. The CDR3 DNA reads TGTGCCAGCAGCCGGGGGACTAGCGGGGGCACAGATACGCAGTATTTT. V gene TRBV11-3 combines with J gene TRBJ2-3, with 13 bases identical to TRBD2. Trimming removed 5 bases from V and 1 base from J; junction bases left unmatched: 3. CDR1 is SGHNT and CDR2 is YENEEA in the germline V gene. The CDR3 has 16 residues.

This chain joins TRBV4-2 and TRBJ2-2; tentative D call: TRBD2 (5 bases). The V end was cut by 0 bases, the J end by 7 bases, with 12 bases between. Germline CDR1 is LGHNA and CDR2 is YNFKEQ. There are 15 residues in the CDR3. The CDR3 DNA sequence: TGTGCCAGCAGCCAAGATATTAGGGAGAGCGGGGAGCTGTTTTTT. Its translation is CASSQDIRESGELFF.

The chain employs TRBV27 and TRBJ2-1, with TRBD2 identical over 7 bases. CDR1 is MNHEY and CDR2 is SMNVEV in the germline V gene (reference sequence). CDR3 length: 14 residues. V lost 7 bases to trimming and J lost 3 bases; unmatched junction nucleotides: 6. The CDR3 sequence: CASTNSGVYNEQFF. CDR3 DNA: TGTGCCAGCACGAACAGCGGGGTCTACAATGAGCAGTTCTTC.

The rearrangement uses TRBV10-3 and TRBJ1-6; D ambiguous. This CDR3 spans 14 amino acids. Per germline, CDR1 ENHRY and CDR2 SYGVKD. Trimming removed 0 bases from V and 7 bases from J, with 7 bases in between. In DNA form, the CDR3 reads TGTGCCATCAGTGAGTCGAGAGGGAATTCACCCCTCCACTTT. Its protein product is CAISESRGNSPLHF.

This clone was seen a single time. CDR3 in amino acids: CASSLGDGGQGSPLHF. CDR3 nucleotide sequence: TGCGCCAGCAGCTTGGGGGACGGGGGGCAGGGTTCACCCCTCCACTTT. This chain connects TRBV5-1 to TRBJ1-6; a weak D match, TRBD1 (6 bases). This CDR3 is 16 amino acids long. Germline CDR1 is SGHRS and CDR2 is YFSETQ. Trimming took 0 bases from V and 9 from J, leaving 16 bases between them.

The V gene is TRBV19, the J gene TRBJ2-3; 7 bases map to TRBD1. Germline CDR1 is LNHDA and CDR2 is SQIVND (reference sequence). V lost 5 bases, J lost 2 bases, and 7 bases stayed unmatched. The CDR3 sequence is 15 residues long. The CDR3 sequence is CASSVRQGFTDTQYF. The CDR3 DNA sequence: TGTGCCAGTAGTGTCCGACAGGGATTCACAGATACGCAGTATTTT.

For this clone: An end of the junction does not agree with germline; a read error may underlie this. The chain combines TRBV7-8 with TRBJ2-7, with a tentative D call TRBD2 (6 bases). Looked up from germline, CDR1 is SGHVS and CDR2 is FQNEAQ. The CDR3 consists of 16 residues. CDR3 loop: CASTLRPGERSYEQYF. As DNA, the CDR3 is TGTGCCAGCACCTTACGTCCGGGGGAAAGGTCCTACGAGCAGTACTTC.

The rearrangement joins TRBV5-1 to TRBJ2-3; a weak D match, TRBD1 (6 bases). The V and J ends lost 2 bases and 1 base respectively, with 14 bases between them. CDR1 is SGHRS and CDR2 is YFSETQ in the germline V gene. The CDR3 runs 16 residues. The CDR3 reads CASSFTGRRGTDTQYF. The CDR3 DNA sequence: TGCGCCAGCAGCTTTACAGGGAGAAGGGGCACAGATACGCAGTATTTT.

On this clone: At the DNA level, this CDR3 is encoded by other sequences in the same sample as well. The rearrangement links TRBV19 to TRBJ1-2, with D perhaps matching TRBD1 (6 bases). The CDR3 has 16 residues. The V gene's germline CDR1 is LNHDA and CDR2 SQIVND (reference sequence). V was shortened by 7 bases and J by 4 bases, with 22 bases between the two germline ends. The CDR3 DNA reads as TGTGCCAGTACCACTACGGGGGGGCAGAGAAGCTATGGCTACACCTTC. Translation gives CASTTTGGQRSYGYTF.